The source of this T cell receptor beta chain is a study of blood T cell repertoires in COVID-19. In the study overall: From the United States, Italy and Spain came samples of acute and convalescent COVID-19.

Trimming took 0 bases from V and 5 from J; bases not matched to a gene: 10. CDR3 length: 17 residues. From germline, CDR1 is SGHRS and CDR2 YFSETQ. Profiled with immunoSEQ multiplex PCR; TCRdb holds only in-frame clones, not every one. Of 200,000 or so clones in the sample, approximately 86% were seen once. This receptor was identified in a man in his 60s with acute or convalescent COVID-19. The J gene is TRBJ2-3, the V gene TRBV5-1, with 9 nucleotides matching TRBD2. Sequencing input: peripheral blood. The CDR3: CASSLAASGAGEDTQYF. In nucleotides, the CDR3 is TGCGCCAGCAGCTTGGCCGCTAGCGGGGCAGGTGAAGATACGCAGTATTTT. Full variable domain (missing parts from reference TRBV5-1 and TRBJ2-3): KAGVTQTPRYLIKTRGQQVTLSCSPISGHRSVSWYQQTPGQGLQFLFEYFSETQRNKGNFPGRFSGRQFSNSRSEMNVSTLELGDSALYLCASSLAASGAGEDTQYFGPGTRLTVL.